The T cell receptor beta chain described here comes from a study of blood T cell repertoires in COVID-19. Looking at the study overall: PBMCs, B-cell-depleted T cells, or T cells provided the cDNA or gDNA that made up the material.

The CDR3 has 13 residues. With 7 bases removed from V and 3 bases from J, the gap between germline ends came to 12 bases. Followed longitudinally, the Seattle patients had been enrolled during active infection. As originally analysed: It was from reference gene primer amplification that nucleated cell counts were estimated. The protocol was immunoSEQ multiplex PCR, while the TCRdb copy is restricted to in-frame clones and leaves out a portion. V and J calls and clone size are given by that table; D and trimming were obtained from the DNA. The sample consists of some 180,000 clones, around 79% of them appearing once.

V gene TRBV12-3 or TRBV12-4 combines with J gene TRBJ1-1; D not resolved. The sequence was collected from a woman aged 40 to 50 with COVID-19, enrolled during active disease. The sample was peripheral blood. In nucleotides, the CDR3 is TGTGCCAGCACTCTGGGTGGGCACACTGAAGCTTTCTTT. It codes for CASTLGGHTEAFF.